These T cell receptor beta chains were read from a single sample in a study of T-cell memory formation after mild COVID-19. TCRdb itself ran the 5' RACE reads through MiXCR, one entry per CDR3 protein. Of roughly 250,000 distinct CDR3 sequences listed, 16% are singletons. The specimen sequenced was PBMCs or a T cell subset sorted from them (not recorded which). These receptors all stem from a man in his late teens or twenties who had mild COVID-19 (a few samples of this study predate the infection). Cell type and time point are not known. CDR3s include the opening cysteine and the closing phenylalanine or tryptophan. Clone size, where shown, is once, few, many, or a class for clones that have expanded.

CDR3 protein	clone size	V gene	J gene
CSARGGTYNEQFF	-	TRBV20-1	TRBJ2-1
CSAKSGQGGRTDTQYF	few	TRBV20-1	TRBJ2-3
CASSPQPGRVGYTF	-	TRBV7-9	TRBJ1-2
CASSLFGGANIQYF	-	TRBV7-2	TRBJ2-4
CASSLYRGPQETQYF	-	TRBV12-3/TRBV12-4	TRBJ2-5
CASSFTSSYNEQFF	few	TRBV12-3/TRBV12-4	TRBJ2-1
CASSFQGMGYTF	-	TRBV7-9	TRBJ1-2
CASSPTLGPPDEQFF	-	TRBV5-4	TRBJ2-1
CASSLRQGSDTEAFF	-	TRBV5-1	TRBJ1-1
CSAFLAGSGGDRFF	-	TRBV20-1	TRBJ2-1
CSARDPSGSPDTQYF	few	TRBV20-1	TRBJ2-3
CASSYPGGSTDTQYF	few	TRBV4-1	TRBJ2-3
CASSFGRGGSTDTQYF	-	TRBV28	TRBJ2-3
CASQRDRVRGAGELFF	-	TRBV4-1	TRBJ2-2
CASSASSGGAFEQFF	few	TRBV7-2	TRBJ2-1
CASSQGGLAGPYNEQFF	-	TRBV4-3	TRBJ2-1
CASSWGQETQYF	many	TRBV12-3/TRBV12-4	TRBJ2-5
CASSYAGGEQYF	few	TRBV6-2/TRBV6-3	TRBJ2-3
CASSFGTSYGYTF	few	TRBV27	TRBJ1-2
CASKPAATDTQYF	many	TRBV6-6	TRBJ2-3
CASSYSFAQGIGGEQYF	many	TRBV6-5	TRBJ2-7
CATNERGTGELFF	few	TRBV2	TRBJ2-2
CASSPRPSSGGEPPRFLNEQFF	few	TRBV7-9	TRBJ2-1
CASSLMEGDLYNEQFF	-	TRBV28	TRBJ2-1
CASSPIPGSEQFF	few	TRBV5-1	TRBJ2-1
CASSQDGTVNQPQHF	-	TRBV4-3	TRBJ1-5
CASSLETDSLGYTF	-	TRBV7-9	TRBJ1-2
CASSVERGPQETQYF	few	TRBV9	TRBJ2-5
CASSQEIHRGGEAFF	-	TRBV14	TRBJ1-1
CASSAGGGSAFF	-	TRBV7-9	TRBJ1-1
CASSVGDRGQETQYF	-	TRBV5-1	TRBJ2-5
CSASTRLSGGYTF	few	TRBV20-1	TRBJ1-2
CASSSGQGGSPLHF	-	TRBV5-1	TRBJ1-6
CASGLVRRPGVGEQYF	few	TRBV12-5	TRBJ2-7
CASREGGNTEAFF	few	TRBV7-9	TRBJ1-1
CASSLATRRVDIQYF	few	TRBV11-2	TRBJ2-4
CASSRQGLGTEAFF	-	TRBV14	TRBJ1-1
CASSLAGQGALGEQFF	few	TRBV5-1	TRBJ2-1
CASSSQGVANYGYTF	-	TRBV5-1	TRBJ1-2
CASSQDLGTNQPQHF	few	TRBV4-1	TRBJ1-5
CASSLAGLAVDTQYF	few	TRBV7-2	TRBJ2-3
CSASHSAYNEQFF	-	TRBV20-1	TRBJ2-1
CASSYGPGAEAFF	-	TRBV6-2/TRBV6-3	TRBJ1-1
CASSLTGLGTQYF	-	TRBV7-3	TRBJ2-5
CASRPTPGDQETQYF	-	TRBV5-5	TRBJ2-5
CASREDGSSYNEQFF	-	TRBV6-1	TRBJ2-1
CASRRSGTLPGTQYF	-	TRBV5-4	TRBJ2-3
CASRVAGSYNSPLHF	few	TRBV11-2	TRBJ1-6
CASSQPDTGFYEQYF	few	TRBV28	TRBJ2-7
CASTGERGPQETQYF	-	TRBV12-3/TRBV12-4	TRBJ2-5